Listed here are 25 T cell receptor beta chains from one sample, sequenced in a study of CD8+CD57+ T cells in acquired aplastic anemia. TCR beta VDJ and CDR3 were profiled, and genomic DNA was the template. TCRdb re-derived calls from the reads in MiXCR, one entry per CDR3 protein. The profile shows about 110,000 distinct CDR3 sequences, 50% to 65% of them singletons. The sequenced sample consisted of sorted CD4+, CD8+, or CD8+CD57+ T cells (not recorded which) from PBMCs. These receptors were taken from a human donor in good health, serving as a control.

This clonotype was observed many times. This chain joins TRBV4-1 and TRBJ1-6; 8 bases line up with TRBD1. Germline V gene sequence: CDR1 MGHRA, CDR2 YSYEKL. The CDR3 is 17 residues long. J lost 5 bases, V lost 3 bases, and 9 bases had no gene match. The CDR3 spells CASSHPNDRGNNSPLHF. The CDR3 DNA reads TGCGCCAGCAGCCATCCAAATGACAGGGGAAATAATTCACCCCTCCACTTT.

The V gene is TRBV5-6, the J gene TRBJ1-2; D call uncertain. Trimming stripped 0 bases from V and 1 base from J, with 19 bases between. Germline V gene sequence: CDR1 SGHDT, CDR2 YYEEEE. This CDR3 contains 18 residues. The CDR3 sequence is CASSLAREDLPLNYGYTF. The CDR3, as DNA: TGTGCCAGCAGCTTGGCCAGAGAGGACTTACCCCTTAACTATGGCTACACCTTC.

This chain uses TRBV20-1 with TRBJ2-1; D is uncertain. The CDR3 contains 12 residues. With 3 bases removed from V and 3 bases from J, the gap between germline ends came to 6 bases. CDR1 is DFQATT and CDR2 is SNEGSKA in the germline V gene (reference sequence). This CDR3 is CSARADYNEQFF. Here the CDR3 DNA reads TGCAGTGCTAGGGCGGACTACAATGAGCAGTTCTTC.

Note on this clonotype: This may be a read error, as it is one base from a much larger clone. The conserved closing phenylalanine or tryptophan is absent in this CDR3, likely reflecting a read error. The rearrangement joins TRBV6-2 or TRBV6-3 to TRBJ1-1; TRBD1 matches at 7 bases. CDR3 length equals 15 residues. CDR1 and CDR2 from the germline V gene are MNHEY and SVGEGT. V shed 6 bases, J shed 3 bases, and the junction held 10 bases outside the gene matches. The CDR3 DNA sequence: TGTGCCAGCAGGATCACAGGGGAGGGGTACACTGAAGCTTTCCTT. This codes for CASRITGEGYTEAFL.

This clonotype was picked up many times. In nucleotides, the CDR3 is TGTGCCAGCAGCCAAACCCTAACAGGGCCTGGAAACACCATATATTTT. This gives the protein CASSQTLTGPGNTIYF. J is TRBJ1-3 and V is TRBV11-1; perhaps TRBD1 as D (6 bases). CDR1 SGHAT and CDR2 FQDESV come from the germline V gene (reference sequence). There are 16 residues in the CDR3. Between the trimmed V and J ends, which lost 5 bases and 2 bases, there was a span of 16 bases.

This clonotype was picked up many times. The CDR3 here is CASSRRTGNYNEQFF. CDR3 DNA sequence: TGCGCCAGCAGCAGGAGGACAGGGAACTACAATGAGCAGTTCTTC. The rearrangement links TRBV5-1 to TRBJ2-1; 8 bases match TRBD1. This CDR3 has 15 residues. The V gene end was trimmed by 4 bases and the J gene end by 3 bases; junction bases not matched to a gene: 6. Per the germline V gene, CDR1 is SGHRS and CDR2 is YFSETQ.

V gene TRBV4-3 combines with J gene TRBJ1-6, with D perhaps TRBD1 (6 bases). V was clipped by 1 base and J by 8 bases, with 9 bases between them. CDR1 is LGHNA and CDR2 is YSLEER in the germline V gene. This CDR3 contains 14 residues. The CDR3 is CASSQGPGDSPLHF. Here the CDR3 DNA reads TGCGCCAGCAGCCAAGGGCCAGGGGATTCACCCCTCCACTTT.

This clonotype was recorded a few times. The J gene is TRBJ2-6, the V gene TRBV9; D gene uncertain. The CDR3 has 14 residues. V lost 3 bases to trimming and J lost 2 bases, with 6 bases between them. Germline V lookup: CDR1 SGDLS, CDR2 YYNGEE. CDR3 protein: CASSAGPGANVLTF. CDR3 nucleotide sequence: TGTGCCAGCAGCGCCGGGCCTGGGGCCAACGTCCTGACTTTC.

The chain recombines TRBV7-3 with TRBJ2-1, with 7 positions matching TRBD2. Unmatched junction bases numbered 4, after V lost 3 bases and J lost 2 bases. Germline V gives CDR1 SGHTA, CDR2 FQGTGA. The CDR3 spans 15 residues. CDR3 DNA sequence: TGTGCCAGCAGCTTGACTAGCTTCCCCTACAATGAGCAGTTCTTC. Translation: CASSLTSFPYNEQFF.

This clonotype was observed many times. The chain has TRBV19 and TRBJ1-1; tentative D call: TRBD1 (5 bases). Germline CDR1 reads LNHDA; CDR2 reads SQIVND (reference sequence). CDR3 size: 18 residues. V shed 7 bases and J shed 0 bases, with 24 bases lying between them. The CDR3 is CASTQRRVGGGMNTEAFF. The CDR3 region has the DNA TGTGCCAGTACCCAGCGTCGGGTTGGTGGGGGAATGAACACTGAAGCTTTCTTT.

This clonotype appeared many times. The J gene is TRBJ2-7, the V gene TRBV16; D not resolved. V was shortened by 0 bases and J by 2 bases, with 11 bases between the two germline ends. Germline V gives CDR1 KGHSY, CDR2 FQNENV. CDR3 length equals 15 residues. The CDR3 coding sequence is TGTGCCAGCAGCCAATCACCTCAAGGAACCTACGAGCAGTACTTC. Amino acid sequence: CASSQSPQGTYEQYF.

There are many counts of this clonotype. The chain has TRBV29-1 and TRBJ2-7; 11 bases match TRBD1. Germline CDR1 is SQVTM and CDR2 is ANQGSEA. This CDR3 region has 15 residues. Losses at the gene ends were 4 bases for V and 2 bases for J; bases not matched to a gene: 7. CDR3 DNA: TGCAGCGTTGGGATCGCGGGACAGGGGGCCTACGAGCAGTACTTC. Translating it yields CSVGIAGQGAYEQYF.

This clonotype was observed a handful of times. CDR3 residues: CASRERDRGNNQPQHF. The CDR3 DNA follows: TGTGCCAGTAGAGAGAGGGACAGGGGAAACAATCAGCCCCAGCATTTT. The V call is TRBV19, the J call TRBJ1-5, with TRBD1 matching 10 bases. Germline-derived CDR1 and CDR2 are LNHDA and SQIVND (reference sequence). CDR3 length equals 16 residues. The ends lost 6 bases at V and 3 bases at J; junction bases unmatched: 8.

This clonotype occurred a few times. CDR3 sequence (DNA): TGTGCCAGCAGTGGGGCGAGCGGGGATTCCTACGAGCAGTACTTC. This gives the protein CASSGASGDSYEQYF. The rearrangement joins TRBV2 to TRBJ2-7; 7 bases are a match to TRBD2. With V trimmed by 4 bases and J by 1 base, 7 bases remained unmatched. Looked up from germline, CDR1 is SNHLY and CDR2 is FYNNEI. CDR3 length: 15 amino acids. The full variable domain, in which reference TRBV2 and TRBJ2-7 provide the parts outside the CDR3, is EPEVTQTPSHQVTQMGQEVILRCVPISNHLYFYWYRQILGQKVEFLVSFYNNEISEKSEIFDDQFSVERPDGSNFTLKIRSTKLEDSAMYFCASSGASGDSYEQYFGPGTRLTVT.

V gene TRBV7-2 combines with J gene TRBJ2-1; unclear D gene. The CDR3 is made up of 13 amino acids. From germline, CDR1 is SGHTA and CDR2 FQGNSA. V was shortened by 5 bases and J by 6 bases, with 11 bases between the two germline ends. CDR3 protein: CASSQAVGNEQFF. DNA for the CDR3: TGTGCCAGCAGCCAGGCGGTGGGCAATGAGCAGTTCTTC.

In its sample, this clonotype was seen a few times. The rearrangement links TRBV5-1 to TRBJ2-3; D is ambiguous. The CDR3 contains 16 residues. The V end was cut by 4 bases, the J end by 2 bases, with 17 bases between. The germline V gene encodes CDR1 SGHRS and CDR2 YFSETQ. The CDR3 sequence is CASSPIGSLLTDTQYF. The CDR3 DNA reads as TGCGCCAGCAGCCCCATTGGGTCCCTCCTCACAGATACGCAGTATTTT.

V gene TRBV6-5 combines with J gene TRBJ2-1; TRBD1 matches 7 bases. The CDR3 runs to 13 residues. V dropped 2 bases and J dropped 10; count of bases not matched to a gene: 5. Germline-derived CDR1 and CDR2 are MNHEY and SVGAGI. In nucleotides, the CDR3 is TGTGCCAGCAGTTACGACAGGGCAAAGGAGCAGTTCTTC. It codes for CASSYDRAKEQFF.

Concerning this clonotype: Possible read error: a much larger clone is one base away. This chain joins TRBV2 and TRBJ1-1, with a weak D call TRBD1 (6 bases). V lost 2 bases to trimming and J lost 7 bases, with 11 bases between them. This CDR3 contains 13 residues. CDR1 and CDR2 from the germline V gene are SNHLY and FYNNEI. For the CDR3, the DNA is TGTGCCAGCAGTGAACGGGGGCAAAGTGAAGCTTTCTTT. Protein sequence: CASSERGQSEAFF.

This clonotype appeared once. V is TRBV7-2 and J is TRBJ2-7; 9 bases map to TRBD1. The trim removed 5 bases at V and 7 bases at J, leaving 12 bases unmatched. From germline, CDR1 is SGHTA and CDR2 FQGNSA. The CDR3 consists of 15 residues. The CDR3 reads CASSPPGQGTGEQYF. The CDR3 DNA reads as TGTGCCAGCAGCCCCCCGGGACAGGGAACGGGGGAGCAGTACTTC. Full variable domain (remainder filled in from reference TRBV7-2 and TRBJ2-7): GAGVSQSPSNKVTEKGKDVELRCDPISGHTALYWYRQSLGQGLEFLIYFQGNSAPDKSGLPSDRFSAERTGGSVSTLTIQRTQQEDSAVYLCASSPPGQGTGEQYFGPGTRLTVT.

The chain uses TRBV7-9 and TRBJ1-1; D may be TRBD1 (5 bases). The CDR3 contains 13 residues. Trimming removed 1 base at V and 10 bases at J, with 13 bases between. Looked up from germline, CDR1 is SEHNR and CDR2 is FQNEAQ (reference sequence). The chain's CDR3 is CASSLVLQGGAFF. In nucleotides, the CDR3 is TGTGCCAGCAGCTTAGTACTCCAGGGTGGAGCTTTCTTT.

The CDR3 here is CARGGGAGIDYGYTF. The CDR3 DNA sequence: TGTGCCAGGGGCGGGGGGGCTGGTATCGACTATGGCTACACCTTC. The genes are TRBV2 and TRBJ1-2, with D perhaps TRBD1 (6 bases). Germline CDR1 reads SNHLY; CDR2 reads FYNNEI. The length of the CDR3 is 15 residues. The V and J ends lost 9 bases and 3 bases respectively, with 20 bases between them.

Remarks on this clonotype: Germline and junction disagree at one end, which may indicate a read error. The V gene is TRBV2, the J gene TRBJ1-2; tentative D call: TRBD1 (6 bases). Germline V lookup: CDR1 SNHLY, CDR2 FYNNEI. The CDR3 is 13 amino acids. In DNA, the CDR3 is TGTGCCAGCAGGCTACAGGGCTCACCTGGCTACATCTTC. Protein sequence: CASRLQGSPGYIF.

This clonotype occurred once. CDR3 nucleotide sequence: TGTGCCAGCAGTTTTGGGGGCGGGGGGATCAAAAACGAGCAGTACTTC. Protein sequence: CASSFGGGGIKNEQYF. V and J are TRBV25-1 and TRBJ2-7, with 8 bases lining up with TRBD2. Per germline, CDR1 MGHDK and CDR2 SYGVNS. Trimming cost V 5 bases and J 5 bases; bases outside gene matches: 14. The CDR3 consists of 16 residues.

V and J are TRBV19 and TRBJ2-7, with D perhaps matching TRBD1 (6 bases). V was shortened by 3 bases and J by 2 bases, with 11 bases between the two germline ends. Germline V gives CDR1 LNHDA, CDR2 SQIVND (reference sequence). The CDR3 is 14 amino acids. The DNA for the CDR3 is TGTGCCAGTAGTATGGTGGGGGCTGCCTACGAGCAGTACTTC. This sequence encodes CASSMVGAAYEQYF.

V gene TRBV29-1 combines with J gene TRBJ1-6; no definite D call. This CDR3 comprises 15 residues. CDR1 is SQVTM, CDR2 ANQGSEA, per germline. Trimming pared 3 bases from V and 8 bases from J, leaving 17 bases between. Written as DNA, the CDR3 is TGCAGCGTTGATTGGATTACAGACTACCATTCACCCCTCCACTTT. This sequence encodes CSVDWITDYHSPLHF. Variable domain in full (rest from reference TRBV29-1 and TRBJ1-6): SAVISQKPSRDICQRGTSLTIQCQVDSQVTMMFWYRQQPGQSLTLIATANQGSEATYESGFVIDKFPISRPNLTFSTLTVSNMSPEDSSIYLCSVDWITDYHSPLHFGNGTRLTVT.